This TCR beta chain emerged from a study of blood T cell repertoires in COVID-19. In the study overall: The United States, Italy and Spain provided the acute and convalescent COVID-19 samples. T cells, B-cell-depleted T cells, or PBMCs supplied cDNA or gDNA.

Trimming removed 1 base at V and 0 bases at J, with 13 bases between. The CDR3 spans 17 residues. CDR1 and CDR2 from the germline V gene are MGHRA and YSYEKL. Clones were sequenced by immunoSEQ multiplex PCR, and TCRdb holds only the in-frame ones, with some missing. Of 150,000 to 200,000 clones in the sample, approximately 95% were seen once. The chain couples TRBV4-1 to TRBJ2-1; weak D call: TRBD2 (6 bases). The sequenced sample was peripheral blood. The source is a woman aged 45-65 years with acute or convalescent COVID-19. CDR3 sequence reads: CASSQVLAPSSYNEQFF. DNA of the CDR3: TGCGCCAGCAGCCAAGTTCTAGCGCCCAGCTCCTACAATGAGCAGTTCTTC.